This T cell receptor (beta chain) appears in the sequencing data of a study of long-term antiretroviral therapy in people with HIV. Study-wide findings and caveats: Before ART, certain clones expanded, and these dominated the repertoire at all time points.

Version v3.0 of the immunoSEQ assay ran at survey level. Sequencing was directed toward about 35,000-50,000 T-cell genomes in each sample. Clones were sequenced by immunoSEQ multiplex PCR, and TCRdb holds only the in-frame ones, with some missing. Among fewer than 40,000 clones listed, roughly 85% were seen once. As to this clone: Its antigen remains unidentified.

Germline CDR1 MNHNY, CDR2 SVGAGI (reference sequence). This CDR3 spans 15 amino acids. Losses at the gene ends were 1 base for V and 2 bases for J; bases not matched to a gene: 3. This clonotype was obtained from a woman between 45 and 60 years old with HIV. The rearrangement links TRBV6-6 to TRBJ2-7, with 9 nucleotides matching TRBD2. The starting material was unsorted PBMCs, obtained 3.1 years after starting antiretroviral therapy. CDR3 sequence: CASSYLAGDPYEQYF. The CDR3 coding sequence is TGTGCCAGCAGTTACTTAGCGGGGGACCCCTACGAGCAGTACTTC.